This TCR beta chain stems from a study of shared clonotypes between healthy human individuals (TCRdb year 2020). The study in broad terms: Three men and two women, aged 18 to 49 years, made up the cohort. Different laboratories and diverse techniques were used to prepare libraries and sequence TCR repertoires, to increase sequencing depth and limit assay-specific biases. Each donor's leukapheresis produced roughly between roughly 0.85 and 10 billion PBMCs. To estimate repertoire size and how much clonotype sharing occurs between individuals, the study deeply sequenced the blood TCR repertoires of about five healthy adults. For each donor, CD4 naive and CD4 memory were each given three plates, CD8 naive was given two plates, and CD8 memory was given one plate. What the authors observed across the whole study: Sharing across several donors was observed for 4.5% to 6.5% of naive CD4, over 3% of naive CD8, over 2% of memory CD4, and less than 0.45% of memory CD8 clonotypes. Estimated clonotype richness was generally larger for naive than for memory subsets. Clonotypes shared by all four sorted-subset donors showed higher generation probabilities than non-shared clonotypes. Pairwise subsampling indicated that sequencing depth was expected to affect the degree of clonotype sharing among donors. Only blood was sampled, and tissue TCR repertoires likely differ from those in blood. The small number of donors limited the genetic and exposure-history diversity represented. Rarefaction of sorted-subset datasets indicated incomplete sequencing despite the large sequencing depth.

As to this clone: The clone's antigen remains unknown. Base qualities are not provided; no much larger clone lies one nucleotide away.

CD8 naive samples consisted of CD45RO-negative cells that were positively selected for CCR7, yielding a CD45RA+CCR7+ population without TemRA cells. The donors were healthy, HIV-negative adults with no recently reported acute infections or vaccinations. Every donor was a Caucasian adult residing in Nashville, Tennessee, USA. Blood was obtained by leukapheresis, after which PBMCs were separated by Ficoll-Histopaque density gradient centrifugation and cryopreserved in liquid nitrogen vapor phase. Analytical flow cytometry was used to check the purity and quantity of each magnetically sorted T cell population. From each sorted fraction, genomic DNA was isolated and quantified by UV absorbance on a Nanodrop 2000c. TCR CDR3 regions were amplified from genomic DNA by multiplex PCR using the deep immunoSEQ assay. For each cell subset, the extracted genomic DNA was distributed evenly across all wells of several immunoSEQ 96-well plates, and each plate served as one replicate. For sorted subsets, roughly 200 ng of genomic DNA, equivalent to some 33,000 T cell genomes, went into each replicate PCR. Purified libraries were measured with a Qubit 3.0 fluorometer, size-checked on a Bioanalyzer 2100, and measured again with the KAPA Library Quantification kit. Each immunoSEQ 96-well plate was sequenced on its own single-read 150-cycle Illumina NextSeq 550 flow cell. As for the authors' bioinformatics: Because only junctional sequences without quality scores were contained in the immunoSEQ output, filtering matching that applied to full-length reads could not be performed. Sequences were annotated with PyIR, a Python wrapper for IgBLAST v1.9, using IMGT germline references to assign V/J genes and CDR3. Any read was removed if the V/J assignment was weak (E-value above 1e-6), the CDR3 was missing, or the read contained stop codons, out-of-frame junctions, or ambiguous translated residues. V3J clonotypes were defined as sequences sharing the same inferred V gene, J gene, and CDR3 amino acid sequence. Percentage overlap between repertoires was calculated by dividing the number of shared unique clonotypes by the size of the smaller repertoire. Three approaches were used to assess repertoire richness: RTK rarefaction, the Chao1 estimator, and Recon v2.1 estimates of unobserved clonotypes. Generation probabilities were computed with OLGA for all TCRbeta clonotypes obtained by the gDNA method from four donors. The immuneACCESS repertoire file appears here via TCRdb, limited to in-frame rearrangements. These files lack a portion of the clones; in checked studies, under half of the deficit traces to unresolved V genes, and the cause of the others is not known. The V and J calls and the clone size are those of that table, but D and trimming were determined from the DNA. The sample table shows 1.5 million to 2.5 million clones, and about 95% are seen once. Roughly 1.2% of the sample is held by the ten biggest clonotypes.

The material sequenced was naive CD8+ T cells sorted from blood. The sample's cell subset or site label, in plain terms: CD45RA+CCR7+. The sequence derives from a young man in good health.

This receptor has the CDR3 CASSLIRQGNEKLFF. The DNA reads TGTGCCAGCAGCTTAATTCGCCAGGGAAATGAAAAACTGTTTTTT. The sequence is built from TRBV7-3 and TRBJ1-4; the D gene is possibly TRBD1, with 5 bases matching. The germline V gene gives CDR1 as SGHTA and CDR2 as FQGTGA. The CDR3 holds 15 amino acids from the cysteine to the phenylalanine. Only CDR3 DNA remains: 45 bases, in frame from the first base. The V and J ends are trimmed by 1 base and 5 bases, leaving 11 bases between them.